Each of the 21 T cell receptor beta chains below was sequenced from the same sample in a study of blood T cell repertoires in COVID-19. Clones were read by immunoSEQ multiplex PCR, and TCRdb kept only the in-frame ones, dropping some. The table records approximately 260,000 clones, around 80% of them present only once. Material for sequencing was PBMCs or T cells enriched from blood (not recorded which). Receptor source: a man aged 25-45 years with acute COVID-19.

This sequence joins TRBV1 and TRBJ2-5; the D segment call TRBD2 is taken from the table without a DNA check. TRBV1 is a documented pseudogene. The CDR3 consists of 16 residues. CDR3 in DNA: TGCACCATTCCACCGGTACTAGCGGGGATCCAAGAGACCCAGTACTTC. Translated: CTIPPVLAGIQETQYF.

CDR3 DNA sequence: TGTGCCAGCAGTCCCCCCGATAACCTGTGGCATGAGCAGTTCTTC. This translates into CASSPPDNLWHEQFF. V usage is TRBV27 and J usage is TRBJ2-1; unclear D gene. The length of the CDR3 is 15 residues. CDR1 is MNHEY, CDR2 SMNVEV, per germline (reference sequence). V lost 5 bases to trimming and J lost 8 bases, with 19 bases between them.

The CDR3 loop is CASSVTGTGGINEQFF. The CDR3 nucleotides read TGTGCCAGCAGTGTTACCGGGACGGGAGGTATCAATGAGCAGTTCTTC. The chain uses TRBV28 and TRBJ2-1; 7 bases are a match to TRBD2. Germline V gene data show CDR1 as MDHEN and CDR2 as SYDVKM. The CDR3 consists of 16 residues. The V segment lost 5 bases and the J segment 6 bases; nucleotides outside the gene matches: 13.

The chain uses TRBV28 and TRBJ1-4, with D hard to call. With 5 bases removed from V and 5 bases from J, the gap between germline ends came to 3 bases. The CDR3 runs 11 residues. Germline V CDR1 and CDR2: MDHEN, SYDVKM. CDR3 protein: CASSQNEKLFF. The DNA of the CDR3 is TGTGCCAGCAGTCAAAATGAAAAACTGTTTTTT.

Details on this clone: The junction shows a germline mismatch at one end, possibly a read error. For the CDR3, the DNA is TGTGCCAGCAGCTTGACCTTTTATTGGACAGGGGAATTCAATGAGCAGTTCTTC. It translates to CASSLTFYWTGEFNEQFF. V usage is TRBV5-1 and J usage is TRBJ2-1; 9 bases agree with TRBD1. Per germline, CDR1 SGHRS and CDR2 YFSETQ. This CDR3 has 18 residues. Full variable domain (rest looked up from reference TRBV5-1 and TRBJ2-1): KAGVTQTPRYLIKTRGQQVTLSCSPISGHRSVSWYQQTPGQGLQFLFEYFSETQRNKGNFPGRFSGRQFSNSRSEMNVSTLELGDSALYLCASSLTFYWTGEFNEQFFGPGTRLTVL.

CDR3 sequence (DNA): TGTGCCAGCAGTTTAGGACAGGACCCACGTGGAGCTTTCTTT. Amino acid sequence: CASSLGQDPRGAFF. The chain carries TRBV28 and TRBJ1-1, with 7 bases identical to TRBD1. CDR3 length equals 14 residues. Per the germline V gene, CDR1 is MDHEN and CDR2 is SYDVKM. Trimming removed 2 bases from V and 10 bases from J; junction bases left unmatched: 10.

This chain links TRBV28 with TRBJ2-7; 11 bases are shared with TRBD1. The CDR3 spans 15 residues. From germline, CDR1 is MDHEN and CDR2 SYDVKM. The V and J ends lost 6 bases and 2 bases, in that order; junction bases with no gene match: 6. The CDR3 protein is CASRPMGQGAYEQYV. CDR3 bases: TGTGCCAGCAGGCCGATGGGACAGGGGGCCTACGAGCAGTACGTC.

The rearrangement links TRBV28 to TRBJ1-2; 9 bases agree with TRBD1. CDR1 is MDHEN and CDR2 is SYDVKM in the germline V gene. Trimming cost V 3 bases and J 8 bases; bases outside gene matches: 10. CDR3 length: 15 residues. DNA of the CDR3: TGTGCCAGCAGTTTCGCAGGGACAGGGAGTGGGGGCTACACCTTC. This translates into CASSFAGTGSGGYTF.

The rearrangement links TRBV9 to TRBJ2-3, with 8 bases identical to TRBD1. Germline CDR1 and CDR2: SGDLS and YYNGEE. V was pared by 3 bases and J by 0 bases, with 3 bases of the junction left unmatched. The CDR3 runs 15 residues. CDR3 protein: CASSGQGFSTDTQYF. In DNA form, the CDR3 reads TGTGCCAGCAGCGGACAGGGGTTTAGCACAGATACGCAGTATTTT.

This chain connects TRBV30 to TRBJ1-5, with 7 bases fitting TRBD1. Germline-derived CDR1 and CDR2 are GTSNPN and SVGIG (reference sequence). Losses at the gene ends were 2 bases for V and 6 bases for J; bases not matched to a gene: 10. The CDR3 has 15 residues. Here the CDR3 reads CAWSRGQGESQPQHF. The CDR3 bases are TGTGCCTGGAGTCGAGGGCAGGGGGAAAGTCAGCCCCAGCATTTT.

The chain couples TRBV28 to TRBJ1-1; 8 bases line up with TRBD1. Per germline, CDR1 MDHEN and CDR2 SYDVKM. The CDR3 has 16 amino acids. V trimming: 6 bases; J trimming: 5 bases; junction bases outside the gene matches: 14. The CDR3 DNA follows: TGTGCCAGCAGCCTGTCAGGGGGCCCCGGTAGAACTGAAGCTTTCTTT. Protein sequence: CASSLSGGPGRTEAFF. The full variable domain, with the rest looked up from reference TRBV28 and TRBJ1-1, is DVKVTQSSRYLVKRTGEKVFLECVQDMDHENMFWYRQDPGLGLRLIYFSYDVKMKEKGDIPEGYSVSREKKERFSLILESASTNQTSMYLCASSLSGGPGRTEAFFGQGTRLTVV.

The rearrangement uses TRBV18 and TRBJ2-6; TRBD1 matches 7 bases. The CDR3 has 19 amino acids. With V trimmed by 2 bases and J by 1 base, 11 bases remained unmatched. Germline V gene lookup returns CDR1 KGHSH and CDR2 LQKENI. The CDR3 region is CASSPMVAGGQSGANVLTF. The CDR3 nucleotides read TGTGCCAGCTCACCAATGGTGGCAGGGGGACAATCTGGGGCCAACGTCCTGACTTTC. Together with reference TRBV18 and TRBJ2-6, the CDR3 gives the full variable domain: NAGVMQNPRHLVRRRGQEARLRCSPMKGHSHVYWYRQLPEEGLKFMVYLQKENIIDESGMPKERFSAEFPKEGPSILRIQQVVRGDSAAYFCASSPMVAGGQSGANVLTFGAGSRLTVL.

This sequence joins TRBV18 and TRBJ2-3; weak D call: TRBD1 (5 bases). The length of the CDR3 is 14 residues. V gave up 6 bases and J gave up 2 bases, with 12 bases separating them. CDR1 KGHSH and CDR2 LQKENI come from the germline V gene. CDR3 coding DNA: TGTGCCAGCTCCGAGGCAGGGCCCACAGATACGCAGTATTTT. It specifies CASSEAGPTDTQYF.

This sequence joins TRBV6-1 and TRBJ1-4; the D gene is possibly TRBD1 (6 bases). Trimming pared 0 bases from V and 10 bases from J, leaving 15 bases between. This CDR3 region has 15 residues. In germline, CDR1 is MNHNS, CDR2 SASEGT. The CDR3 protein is CASSEAPGQGRKLFF. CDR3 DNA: TGTGCCAGCAGTGAAGCGCCGGGCCAGGGGAGAAAACTGTTTTTT.

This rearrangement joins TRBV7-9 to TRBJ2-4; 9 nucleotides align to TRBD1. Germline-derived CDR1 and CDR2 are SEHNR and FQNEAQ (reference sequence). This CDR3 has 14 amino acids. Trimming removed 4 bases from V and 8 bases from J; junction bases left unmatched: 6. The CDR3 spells CASSSGTGRYIQYF. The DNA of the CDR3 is TGTGCCAGCAGCTCGGGGACAGGGAGATACATTCAGTACTTC.

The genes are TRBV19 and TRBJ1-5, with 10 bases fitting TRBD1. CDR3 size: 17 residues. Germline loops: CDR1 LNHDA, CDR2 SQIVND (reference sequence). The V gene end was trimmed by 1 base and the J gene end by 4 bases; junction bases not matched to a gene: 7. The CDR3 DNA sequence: TGTGCCAGTAGTATAGGACAGGGGGCGAACAGGAATCAGCCCCAGCATTTT. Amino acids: CASSIGQGANRNQPQHF.

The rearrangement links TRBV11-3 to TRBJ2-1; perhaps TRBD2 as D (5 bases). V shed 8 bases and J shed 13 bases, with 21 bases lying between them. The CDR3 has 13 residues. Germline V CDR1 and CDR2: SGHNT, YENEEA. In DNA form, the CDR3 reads TGTGCCAGCGCTTCCGACCGAGGAGGTAGTCAGTTCTTC. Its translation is CASASDRGGSQFF.

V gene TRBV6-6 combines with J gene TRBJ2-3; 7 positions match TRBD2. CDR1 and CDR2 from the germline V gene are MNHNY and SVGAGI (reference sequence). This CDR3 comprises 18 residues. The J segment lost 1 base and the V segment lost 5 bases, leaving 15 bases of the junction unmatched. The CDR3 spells CASSPLSGGRRGTDTQYF. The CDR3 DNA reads TGTGCCAGCAGTCCCCTCTCGGGAGGCCGCAGGGGCACAGATACGCAGTATTTT.

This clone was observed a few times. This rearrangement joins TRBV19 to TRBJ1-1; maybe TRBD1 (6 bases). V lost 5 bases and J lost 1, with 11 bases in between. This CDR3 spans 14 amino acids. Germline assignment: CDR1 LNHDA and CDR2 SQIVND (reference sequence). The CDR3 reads CASSYGRGNTEAFF. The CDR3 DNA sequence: TGTGCCAGTAGTTATGGCAGGGGGAACACTGAAGCTTTCTTT.

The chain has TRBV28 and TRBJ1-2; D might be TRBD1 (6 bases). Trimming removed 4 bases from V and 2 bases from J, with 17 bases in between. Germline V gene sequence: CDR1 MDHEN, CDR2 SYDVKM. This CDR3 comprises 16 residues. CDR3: CASSSPGGGQNYGYTF. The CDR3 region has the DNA TGTGCCAGCAGTTCCCCCGGAGGCGGACAGAACTATGGCTACACCTTC.

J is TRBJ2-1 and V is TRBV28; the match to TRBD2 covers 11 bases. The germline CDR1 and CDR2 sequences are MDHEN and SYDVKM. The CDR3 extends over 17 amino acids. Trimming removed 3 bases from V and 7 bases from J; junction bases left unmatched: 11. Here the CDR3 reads CASSFGSSGGARNEQFF. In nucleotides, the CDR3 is TGTGCCAGCAGTTTCGGTAGTAGCGGGGGGGCTAGGAATGAGCAGTTCTTC.